These 23 T cell receptor beta chains were sequenced from one sample in a study of cytomegalovirus exposure and HLA in healthy donors (dated by TCRdb to 2016 to 2017). Libraries were built with the immunoSEQ multiplex PCR assay. The multiplex PCR relied on a mix of 60 forward primers for TCR Vbeta segments and 13 reverse primers for TCR Jbeta segments. This is the immuneACCESS table as TCRdb keeps it, with only in-frame sequences that have V and J called. A part of the clones is gone; compared with another copy, unresolved V genes explain less than half, and the rest is unexplained. This sample gives 150,000 to 200,000 clones in total; less than 80% of them show up just once. 2.1% of the sample is in the top ten clones. Sample: PBMCs. The receptor source for this set is a middle-aged man in good health and CMV-seronegative.

CDR3 DNA sequence: TGTGCCAGCAGCTTAATGCAGGGGGCGGTTTCTGAAGCTTTCTTT. Protein sequence: CASSLMQGAVSEAFF. J is TRBJ1-1 and V is TRBV7-9; 8 bases align to TRBD1. Germline V CDR1 and CDR2: SEHNR, FQNEAQ (reference sequence). This CDR3 region has 15 residues. Losses at the gene ends were 2 bases for V and 6 bases for J; bases not matched to a gene: 8.

V is TRBV7-9 and J is TRBJ2-1; 14 bases align to TRBD2. Trimming cost V 4 bases and J 8 bases; bases outside gene matches: 7. The CDR3 sequence is 16 residues long. Germline CDR1 reads SEHNR; CDR2 reads FQNEAQ (reference sequence). CDR3 DNA: TGTGCCAGCAGCTGGGGACTAGCGGGAGAGCGTGATGAGCAGTTCTTC. Protein product: CASSWGLAGERDEQFF.

The chain joins TRBV5-1 to TRBJ2-1, with 7 bases lining up with TRBD1. This CDR3 has 14 amino acids. J lost 3 bases, V lost 5 bases, and 5 bases had no gene match. CDR1 is SGHRS and CDR2 is YFSETQ in the germline V gene. The CDR3 nucleotides are TGCGCCAGCAGTCGAGGGACAGTCTACAATGAGCAGTTCTTC. It encodes CASSRGTVYNEQFF.

The chain recombines TRBV5-1 with TRBJ2-5; 7 bases are a match to TRBD2. This CDR3 comprises 15 residues. V gave up 4 bases and J gave up 2 bases; unmatched junction bases: 8. Germline V gene sequence: CDR1 SGHRS, CDR2 YFSETQ. The CDR3 reads CASSQTSTNQETQYF. CDR3 coding DNA: TGCGCCAGCAGCCAGACTAGCACCAATCAAGAGACCCAGTACTTC.

The chain employs TRBV27 and TRBJ2-7; 10 nucleotides align to TRBD1. With V trimmed by 5 bases and J by 6 bases, 10 bases remained unmatched. The CDR3 covers 15 residues. The germline V gene has CDR1 MNHEY and CDR2 SMNVEV (reference sequence). Written as DNA, the CDR3 is TGTGCCAGCAGTCCTCCCGGGACAGGGGCGACCGAGCAGTACTTC. The encoded protein is CASSPPGTGATEQYF.

This clone was observed a single time. The chain employs TRBV18 and TRBJ1-5; D unclear. The CDR3 runs to 14 residues. Trimming stripped 4 bases from V and 9 bases from J, with 16 bases between. Germline CDR1 is KGHSH and CDR2 is LQKENI. The CDR3 nucleotides read TGTGCCAGCTCACTAACAGATAGCCGGGGGCCCCAGCATTTT. Protein product: CASSLTDSRGPQHF.

This rearrangement joins TRBV13 to TRBJ2-4, with TRBD1 identical over 7 bases. Germline trimming cut 1 base from V and 12 bases from J; bases unmatched to any gene: 15. CDR1 and CDR2 from the germline V gene are PRHDT and FYEKMQ (reference sequence). CDR3 length equals 16 residues. CDR3 in amino acids: CASSLAGSQKRDSQYF. The CDR3 bases are TGTGCCAGCAGCTTAGCCGGATCGCAAAAGAGGGACAGTCAGTACTTC.

The rearrangement joins TRBV23-1 to TRBJ2-7; D is possibly TRBD1 (5 bases). TRBV23-1 is reported as an ORF; its role is uncertain. The V gene lost 6 bases and the J gene lost 3 bases, with 24 bases spanning the gap. The CDR3 is 17 residues long. The CDR3 protein is CASRYRPKSRQGYEQYF. CDR3 DNA: TGCGCCAGCAGATACCGTCCTAAATCCAGGCAGGGCTACGAGCAGTACTTC.

This clone has just a few counts. The CDR3 DNA reads as TGTGCCAGTAGTACCCCAGTGGCGCGGGGCTTCCAAGAGACCCAGTACTTC. It is translated as CASSTPVARGFQETQYF. The chain has TRBV19 and TRBJ2-5; possible D gene TRBD2, 6 bases. The CDR3 runs to 17 residues. The germline gives CDR1 LNHDA, CDR2 SQIVND (reference sequence). V lost 4 bases and J lost 1, with 19 bases in between.

Here the CDR3 DNA reads TGTGCCAGTAATCAGGGAATCAATGAGCAGTTCTTC. This gives the protein CASNQGINEQFF. V gene TRBV19 combines with J gene TRBJ2-1, with D possibly being TRBD1 (5 bases). Between the trimmed V and J ends, which lost 7 bases and 6 bases, there was a span of 10 bases. Germline-derived CDR1 and CDR2 are LNHDA and SQIVND (reference sequence). This CDR3 comprises 12 residues.

V and J are TRBV28 and TRBJ2-1; 11 bases align to TRBD1. This CDR3 contains 16 residues. V was clipped by 8 bases and J by 5 bases; unmatched bases: 11. Germline-derived CDR1 and CDR2 are MDHEN and SYDVKM. CDR3 coding DNA: TGTGCCAGCGGAACCGGACAGGGGGCAGTAGACAATGAGCAGTTCTTC. It yields the protein CASGTGQGAVDNEQFF.

The CDR3 spells CASSTPGRETYGYTF. The DNA of the CDR3 is TGTGCCAGTAGTACCCCTGGACGGGAAACTTATGGCTACACCTTC. The chain uses TRBV19 and TRBJ1-2; D unclear. The CDR3 is 15 amino acids. The germline V and J ends were trimmed by 4 bases and 5 bases, with 17 bases remaining between them. Germline V lookup: CDR1 LNHDA, CDR2 SQIVND (reference sequence).

CDR3: CASTLGLADSYEQYF. CDR3 sequence (DNA): TGTGCCAGCACCTTAGGACTAGCGGATTCCTACGAGCAGTACTTC. V gene TRBV28 combines with J gene TRBJ2-7, with TRBD2 identical over 10 bases. Trimming cost V 7 bases and J 1 base; bases outside gene matches: 7. Per germline, CDR1 MDHEN and CDR2 SYDVKM. This CDR3 comprises 15 residues.

The chain has TRBV29-1 and TRBJ2-1; weak D call: TRBD1 (7 bases). The V gene's germline CDR1 is SQVTM and CDR2 ANQGSEA. The V gene lost 7 bases and the J gene lost 9 bases, with 19 bases spanning the gap. The CDR3 is 13 amino acids. The CDR3 sequence is CSGRTKGAGEQFF. DNA of the CDR3: TGCAGCGGTAGGACTAAGGGGGCGGGTGAGCAGTTCTTC.

The chain couples TRBV7-9 to TRBJ1-5; perhaps TRBD1 as D (5 bases). CDR1 and CDR2 from the germline V gene are SEHNR and FQNEAQ (reference sequence). The CDR3 has 17 amino acids. The V gene lost 5 bases and the J gene lost 2 bases, with 19 bases spanning the gap. The CDR3 here is CASSPRGAGYGNQPQHF. The CDR3 DNA follows: TGTGCCAGCAGCCCCAGAGGGGCGGGGTATGGCAATCAGCCCCAGCATTTT.

The chain is built from TRBV6-1 and TRBJ2-3; no clear D gene. The V and J ends lost 2 bases and 4 bases respectively, with 13 bases between them. CDR1 and CDR2 (germline): MNHNS, SASEGT. This CDR3 is built from 15 residues. The CDR3 is CASSEYRPTADTQYF. The CDR3 coding sequence is TGTGCCAGCAGTGAATATCGGCCAACAGCAGATACGCAGTATTTT.

The V call is TRBV5-1, the J call TRBJ1-1; 8 nucleotides align to TRBD1. The trim removed 4 bases at V and 4 bases at J, leaving 6 bases unmatched. The CDR3 sequence is 14 residues long. The germline V gene encodes CDR1 SGHRS and CDR2 YFSETQ. CDR3 loop: CASSPLGQGTEAFF. The CDR3 nucleotides read TGCGCCAGCAGCCCCCTCGGACAGGGCACTGAAGCTTTCTTT.

This sequence joins TRBV11-2 and TRBJ2-2; no reliable D call. This CDR3 comprises 14 residues. CDR1 and CDR2 from the germline V gene are SGHAT and FQNNGV. Trimming stripped 7 bases from V and 1 base from J, with 10 bases between. CDR3 sequence (DNA): TGTGCCAGCAATCTCCCAGGGAACACCGGGGAGCTGTTTTTT. Protein sequence: CASNLPGNTGELFF.

The V gene is TRBV6-6, the J gene TRBJ2-4; 7 bases align to TRBD1. This CDR3 has 14 residues. Germline V gene sequence: CDR1 MNHNY, CDR2 SVGAGI (reference sequence). V lost 0 bases and J lost 12; bases outside the gene matches: 8. For the CDR3, the DNA is TGTGCCAGCAGTTACTCACGGGGCTGGGACAGTCAGTACTTC. The encoded protein is CASSYSRGWDSQYF.

This clone occurred once. V is TRBV18 and J is TRBJ1-3, with D possibly being TRBD1 (5 bases). The CDR3 is made up of 16 amino acids. Trimming left V 4 bases short and J 0 bases short, with 13 bases between. Per germline, CDR1 KGHSH and CDR2 LQKENI. CDR3 in amino acids: CASSLGTLSSGNTIYF. DNA for the CDR3: TGTGCCAGCTCACTCGGGACTCTTAGCTCTGGAAACACCATATATTTT.

This chain joins TRBV19 and TRBJ2-7; possibly TRBD2 for D (6 bases). With 8 bases removed from V and 1 base from J, the gap between germline ends came to 15 bases. CDR1 is LNHDA, CDR2 SQIVND, per germline (reference sequence). The CDR3 totals 14 residues. CDR3 coding DNA: TGTGCCAGTTCCCCGGGACTGCTATCCTACGAGCAGTACTTC. As protein: CASSPGLLSYEQYF.

The chain links TRBV28 to TRBJ2-2, with TRBD1 as a possible D gene (5 bases). Germline CDR1 reads MDHEN; CDR2 reads SYDVKM. Trimming cost V 6 bases and J 1 base, with 15 bases left between them. The CDR3 consists of 16 residues. CDR3 coding DNA: TGTGCCAGCAGGCACAACAGGATATTGAACACCGGGGAGCTGTTTTTT. The encoded protein is CASRHNRILNTGELFF.

V and J are TRBV11-2 and TRBJ2-3, with TRBD2 matching over 11 bases. V lost 1 base and J lost 10; bases outside the gene matches: 16. Per germline, CDR1 SGHAT and CDR2 FQNNGV. The CDR3 runs 18 residues. CDR3 nucleotide sequence: TGTGCCAGCAGCTTAGCCCCACCCTTAGCGGGAGGGCCTTCTTCGCAGTATTTT. Amino acid sequence: CASSLAPPLAGGPSSQYF. Using reference TRBV11-2 and TRBJ2-3 for the parts outside the CDR3, the full variable domain is EAGVAQSPRYKIIEKRQSVAFWCNPISGHATLYWYQQILGQGPKLLIQFQNNGVVDDSQLPKDRFSAERLKGVDSTLKIQPAKLEDSAVYLCASSLAPPLAGGPSSQYFGPGTRLTVL.